These 14 T cell receptor beta chains were sequenced from one sample in a study of control samples from healthy donors and cancer patients. The method was immunoSEQ multiplex PCR; TCRdb's version includes in-frame clones alone and lacks a portion of them. The sample shows 250,000 to 300,000 clones, approximately 80% of them seen only once. Sequencing used PBMCs. These receptors all come from a woman aged 60 to 75 with lung cancer.

This chain uses TRBV11-2 with TRBJ1-5; no firm D call. The germline V gene has CDR1 SGHAT and CDR2 FQNNGV. The CDR3 loop spans 15 amino acids. V lost 2 bases and J 2 bases, leaving 10 bases between the germline ends. The CDR3 reads CASSLSPGRNQPQHF. CDR3 in DNA: TGTGCCAGCAGCTTATCGCCTGGCCGCAATCAGCCCCAGCATTTT.

V and J are TRBV15 and TRBJ2-3; D unresolved. CDR1 and CDR2 (germline): LNHNV, YYDKDF (reference sequence). Trimming removed 6 bases from V and 3 bases from J, with 16 bases in between. The CDR3 loop spans 15 amino acids. The CDR3 here is CATRPGGVGTDTQYF. The DNA for the CDR3 is TGTGCCACCAGACCGGGTGGGGTAGGGACAGATACGCAGTATTTT.

The rearrangement links TRBV6-5 to TRBJ2-5; D is undetermined. This CDR3 is built from 12 residues. Germline CDR1 reads MNHEY; CDR2 reads SVGAGI. V dropped 5 bases and J dropped 4 bases, with 8 bases sitting between them. The CDR3 protein is CASSKNRETQYF. The CDR3 coding sequence is TGTGCCAGCAGTAAAAACCGAGAGACCCAGTACTTC.

The rearrangement links TRBV4-2 to TRBJ2-1; 8 bases map to TRBD2. Germline CDR1 and CDR2: LGHNA and YNFKEQ. J was trimmed by 2 bases and V by 1 base; bases with no gene match: 7. The CDR3 extends over 17 amino acids. CDR3 sequence reads: CASSQGSSGRPYNEQFF. In DNA form, the CDR3 reads TGTGCCAGCAGCCAAGGGTCAAGCGGGAGACCCTACAATGAGCAGTTCTTC.

The chain recombines TRBV3-1 (or the pseudogene TRBV3-2) with TRBJ2-1; possible D gene TRBD2, 5 bases. Germline V CDR1 and CDR2: LGHDT, YNNKEL (reference sequence). The V gene lost 0 bases and the J gene lost 6 bases, with 9 bases spanning the gap. This CDR3 comprises 14 residues. CDR3 sequence reads: CASSQEGGGNEQFF. The CDR3 DNA is TGTGCCAGCAGCCAAGAAGGTGGAGGCAATGAGCAGTTCTTC.

This chain connects TRBV11-3 to TRBJ1-3; D uncertain. The CDR3 runs 15 residues. The V end lost 0 bases, the J end lost 2 bases, and 8 bases lay between the germline ends. Looked up from germline, CDR1 is SGHNT and CDR2 is YENEEA. Written as DNA, the CDR3 is TGTGCCAGCAGCTTAGATCCGGGTCCTGGAAACACCATATATTTT. Its translation is CASSLDPGPGNTIYF.

The chain carries TRBV6-6 and TRBJ2-7; a weak D match, TRBD1 (5 bases). Trimming pared 2 bases from V and 0 bases from J, leaving 11 bases between. Germline-derived CDR1 and CDR2 are MNHNY and SVGAGI (reference sequence). This CDR3 comprises 15 residues. The CDR3 nucleotides read TGTGCCAGCAGTTACCAGGGTCGAGCCTCCTACGAGCAGTACTTC. Amino acids: CASSYQGRASYEQYF.

Of note for this clone: This may be a read error: a much more frequent sequence differs by one nucleotide. This chain connects TRBV3-1 (or the pseudogene TRBV3-2) to TRBJ2-5; no clear D gene. CDR1 LGHDT and CDR2 YNNKEL come from the germline V gene (reference sequence). CDR3 length equals 11 residues. Trimming shortened V by 4 bases and J by 5 bases, and 5 bases separated the two germline ends. CDR3 region: CASSLGETQYF. CDR3 DNA sequence: TGTGCCAGCAGCCTAGGGGAGACCCAGTACTTC.

CDR3 residues: CASSEYGGRATGQYF. The CDR3 bases are TGTGCCAGCAGTGAATATGGCGGGAGGGCGACGGGGCAGTACTTC. The gene calls are TRBV2 and TRBJ2-7, with 9 bases identical to TRBD2. The germline CDR1 and CDR2 sequences are SNHLY and FYNNEI. The length of the CDR3 is 15 residues. Trimming removed 2 bases from V and 9 bases from J; junction bases left unmatched: 11.

The genes are TRBV5-4 and TRBJ2-5; 10 bases map to TRBD2. CDR1 and CDR2 (germline): SGHNT, YYREEE (reference sequence). CDR3 size: 15 residues. The V gene end was trimmed by 4 bases and the J gene end by 1 base; junction bases not matched to a gene: 4. CDR3 sequence (DNA): TGTGCCAGCAGCGACCGGACTAGCGGCCAAGAGACCCAGTACTTC. Translating gives CASSDRTSGQETQYF.

The chain recombines TRBV5-1 with TRBJ2-2; the D gene is possibly TRBD2 (5 bases). Germline assignment: CDR1 SGHRS and CDR2 YFSETQ. Trimming removed 4 bases at V and 0 bases at J, with 19 bases between. CDR3 length: 18 residues. CDR3 nucleotides: TGCGCCAGCAGCCCAAGGTCAGGAGGCCCTGCGAACACCGGGGAGCTGTTTTTT. Protein product: CASSPRSGGPANTGELFF.

For this clone: Within the sample, other DNA sequences also encode this same CDR3. The genes are TRBV9 and TRBJ1-5; D gene uncertain. Between the trimmed V and J ends, which lost 0 bases and 7 bases, there was a span of 8 bases. From germline, CDR1 is SGDLS and CDR2 YYNGEE. This CDR3 is built from 13 residues. CDR3 in amino acids: CASSVEEGQPQHF. CDR3 nucleotide sequence: TGTGCCAGCAGCGTAGAAGAAGGGCAGCCCCAGCATTTT.

The gene calls are TRBV19 and TRBJ1-4; no reliable D call. The CDR3 runs 14 residues. The V end lost 3 bases, the J end lost 7 bases, and 12 bases lay between the germline ends. Germline CDR1 LNHDA, CDR2 SQIVND (reference sequence). CDR3 loop: CASSIQAAGEKLFF. DNA of the CDR3: TGTGCCAGTAGTATTCAGGCGGCCGGTGAAAAACTGTTTTTT.

This chain connects TRBV19 to TRBJ1-4; TRBD1 might be the D (5 bases). Germline CDR1 reads LNHDA; CDR2 reads SQIVND (reference sequence). V was shortened by 8 bases and J by 7 bases, with 17 bases between the two germline ends. The CDR3 has 14 residues. CDR3 nucleotides: TGTGCCAGTTTTTCAGGGAGAAAATCTGAAAAACTGTTTTTT. Its translation: CASFSGRKSEKLFF.